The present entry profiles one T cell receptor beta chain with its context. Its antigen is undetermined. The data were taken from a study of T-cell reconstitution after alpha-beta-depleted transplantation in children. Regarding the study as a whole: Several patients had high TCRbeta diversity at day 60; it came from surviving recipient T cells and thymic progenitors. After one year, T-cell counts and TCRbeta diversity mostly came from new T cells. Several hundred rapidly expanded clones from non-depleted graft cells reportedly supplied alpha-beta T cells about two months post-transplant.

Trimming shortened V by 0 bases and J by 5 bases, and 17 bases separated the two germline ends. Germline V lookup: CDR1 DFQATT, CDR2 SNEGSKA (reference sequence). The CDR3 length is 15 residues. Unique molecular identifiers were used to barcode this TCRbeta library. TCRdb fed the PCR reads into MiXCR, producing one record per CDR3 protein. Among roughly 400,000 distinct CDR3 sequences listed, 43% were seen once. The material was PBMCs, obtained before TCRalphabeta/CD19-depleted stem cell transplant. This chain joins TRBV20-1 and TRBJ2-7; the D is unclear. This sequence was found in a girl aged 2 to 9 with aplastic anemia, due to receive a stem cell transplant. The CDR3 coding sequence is TGCAGTGCTAGAGATGTCTGGCCTCAACGACACGAGCAGTACTTC. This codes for CSARDVWPQRHEQYF.